Each of the 24 T cell receptor beta chains below was sequenced from the same sample in a study of T cell repertoires in cytomegalovirus infection. TCRdb recomputed calls from the reads with MiXCR, one row per CDR3 protein. The repertoire holds nearly 550,000 distinct CDR3 sequences, with more than 15% as singletons. Material: CD8+ T cells from PBMCs. The receptor set was obtained from a human donor in good health (CMV status not recorded). Some clones in this sample may be carry-over from other donors' samples.

This clonotype showed up just a few times. The V call is TRBV11-2, the J call TRBJ1-2, with no clear D. The CDR3 loop spans 15 amino acids. The V gene's germline CDR1 is SGHAT and CDR2 FQNNGV. V dropped 5 bases and J dropped 1 base, with 14 bases sitting between them. The DNA for the CDR3 is TGTGCCAGCAGCGACCCAAAATGGGGTAACTATGGCTACACCTTC. Translating it yields CASSDPKWGNYGYTF.

The chain carries TRBV30 and TRBJ1-1; D ambiguous. CDR1 is GTSNPN and CDR2 is SVGIG in the germline V gene (reference sequence). The CDR3 is made up of 11 amino acids. CDR3: CVYTAGTEAFF. CDR3 DNA sequence: TGTGTCTACACCGCGGGAACTGAAGCTTTCTTT.

The chain carries TRBV29-1 and TRBJ2-6; no clear D gene. V lost 6 bases and J lost 2, with 23 bases in between. Germline V CDR1 and CDR2: SQVTM, ANQGSEA. CDR3 length: 18 residues. The CDR3: CSVGRESPSETGANVLTF. CDR3 nucleotides: TGCAGCGTGGGTAGGGAATCGCCCAGCGAGACTGGGGCCAACGTCCTGACTTTC.

This clonotype was counted many times. The chain has TRBV7-9 and TRBJ1-5, with 7 bases lining up with TRBD1. J lost 3 bases, V lost 1 base, and 3 bases had no gene match. Germline CDR1 is SEHNR and CDR2 is FQNEAQ (reference sequence). The CDR3 sequence is 15 residues long. The CDR3 DNA reads as TGTGCCAGCAGCTTAGTCACAGGGGACAATCAGCCCCAGCATTTT. Translation gives CASSLVTGDNQPQHF. The full variable domain, its missing parts supplied by reference TRBV7-9 and TRBJ1-5, is DTGVSQNPRHKITKRGQNVTFRCDPISEHNRLYWYRQTLGQGPEFLTYFQNEAQLEKSRLLSDRFSAERPKGSFSTLEIQRTEQGDSAMYLCASSLVTGDNQPQHFGDGTRLSIL.

In this sample, this clonotype turned up many times. The rearrangement uses TRBV7-6 and TRBJ2-7; 12 nucleotides align to TRBD2. The CDR3 is 16 amino acids. Germline loops: CDR1 SGHVS, CDR2 FNYEAQ. Trimming cost V 2 bases and J 0 bases; bases outside gene matches: 2. The CDR3 protein is CASSLLAGGSSYEQYF. In nucleotides, the CDR3 is TGTGCCAGCAGCTTACTAGCGGGAGGGAGCTCCTACGAGCAGTACTTC.

The CDR3 loop is CASSPWGGGAKNIQYF. CDR3 bases: TGTGCCAGCAGCCCATGGGGGGGGGGGGCCAAAAACATTCAGTACTTC. The V and J genes are TRBV7-2 and TRBJ2-4; TRBD2 matches at 7 bases. CDR1 is SGHTA and CDR2 is FQGNSA in the germline V gene. This CDR3 has 16 residues. V gave up 5 bases and J gave up 1 base; unmatched junction bases: 8. Filled out from reference TRBV7-2 and TRBJ2-4, the complete variable domain reads GAGVSQSPSNKVTEKGKDVELRCDPISGHTALYWYRQSLGQGLEFLIYFQGNSAPDKSGLPSDRFSAERTGGSVSTLTIQRTQQEDSAVYLCASSPWGGGAKNIQYFGAGTRLSVL.

This clonotype was observed many times. The chain is built from TRBV7-8 and TRBJ1-1, with TRBD1 matching over 9 bases. V trimming: 5 bases; J trimming: 1 base; junction bases outside the gene matches: 11. Germline-derived CDR1 and CDR2 are SGHVS and FQNEAQ. The CDR3 sequence is 17 residues long. The CDR3 coding sequence is TGTGCCAGCAGCAGAAGCCCGGGACAGGGAAAGAACACTGAAGCTTTCTTT. It codes for CASSRSPGQGKNTEAFF.

The rearrangement links TRBV27 to TRBJ1-5, with D uncertain. This CDR3 spans 13 amino acids. Germline V gives CDR1 MNHEY, CDR2 SMNVEV (reference sequence). V was shortened by 3 bases and J by 9 bases, with 12 bases between the two germline ends. The CDR3 loop reads CASSFMAGLPQHF. The DNA for the CDR3 is TGTGCCAGCAGTTTTATGGCCGGCTTGCCCCAGCATTTT.

The sample holds many counts of this clonotype. The V gene is TRBV11-2, the J gene TRBJ1-1; D remains ambiguous. The CDR3 is 14 amino acids. Trimming pared 1 base from V and 1 base from J, leaving 7 bases between. Germline loops: CDR1 SGHAT, CDR2 FQNNGV. This CDR3 is CASSLVEKNTEAFF. In nucleotides, the CDR3 is TGTGCCAGCAGCTTAGTAGAGAAGAACACTGAAGCTTTCTTT.

The chain recombines TRBV30 with TRBJ2-1; D is possibly TRBD2 (6 bases). The CDR3 extends over 13 amino acids. Per the germline V gene, CDR1 is GTSNPN and CDR2 is SVGIG (reference sequence). With 2 bases removed from V and 6 bases from J, the gap between germline ends came to 11 bases. CDR3 sequence (DNA): TGTGCCTGGAGTACCGGGACTCCCAATGAGCAGTTCTTC. As protein: CAWSTGTPNEQFF. Complete variable domain (other parts from reference TRBV30 and TRBJ2-1): SQTIHQWPATLVQPVGSPLSLECTVEGTSNPNLYWYRQAAGRGLQLLFYSVGIGQISSEVPQNLSASRPQDRQFILSSKKLLLSDSGFYLCAWSTGTPNEQFFGPGTRLTVL.

This clonotype was found many times. The chain carries TRBV12-3 or TRBV12-4 and TRBJ2-1; D call uncertain. This CDR3 comprises 14 residues. V lost 8 bases to trimming and J lost 8 bases, with 19 bases between them. The CDR3: CASSRSSWIDEQFF. In DNA form, the CDR3 reads TGTGCCAGCTCAAGGTCGAGTTGGATTGATGAGCAGTTCTTC.

Ten or more counts support this clonotype. In nucleotides, the CDR3 is TGTGCCAGCAGCCCCACCCCGGGACTAGCGGGACAAAGCACAGATACGCAGTATTTT. This translates into CASSPTPGLAGQSTDTQYF. J is TRBJ2-3 and V is TRBV7-9; TRBD2 agrees at 13 bases. The CDR3 is 19 residues long. Per germline, CDR1 SEHNR and CDR2 FQNEAQ (reference sequence). V was pared by 5 bases and J by 0 bases, with 11 bases of the junction left unmatched. The complete variable domain, with remaining parts taken from reference TRBV7-9 and TRBJ2-3, reads DTGVSQNPRHKITKRGQNVTFRCDPISEHNRLYWYRQTLGQGPEFLTYFQNEAQLEKSRLLSDRFSAERPKGSFSTLEIQRTEQGDSAMYLCASSPTPGLAGQSTDTQYFGPGTRLTVL.

This clonotype was counted at least ten times. The rearrangement joins TRBV12-3 or TRBV12-4 to TRBJ1-2; the match to TRBD1 covers 8 bases. CDR3 length: 14 residues. The V gene end was trimmed by 7 bases and the J gene end by 3 bases; junction bases not matched to a gene: 7. Here the CDR3 DNA reads TGTGCCAGCACCATAGACAGGGGCGACTATGGCTACACCTTC. The encoded protein is CASTIDRGDYGYTF.

This clonotype has just a few counts. The rearrangement uses TRBV20-1 and TRBJ2-7, with D maybe TRBD2 (6 bases). Germline V lookup: CDR1 DFQATT, CDR2 SNEGSKA (reference sequence). CDR3 length equals 15 residues. The V end lost 3 bases, the J end lost 1 base, and 16 bases lay between the germline ends. Here the CDR3 reads CSASHDVAGSYEQYF. CDR3 coding DNA: TGCAGTGCTAGCCACGACGTCGCGGGATCCTACGAGCAGTACTTC.

This clonotype has ten or more counts. V gene TRBV28 combines with J gene TRBJ1-2, with D unresolved. Germline CDR1 reads MDHEN; CDR2 reads SYDVKM. The V end lost 4 bases, the J end lost 4 bases, and 16 bases lay between the germline ends. CDR3 length: 15 residues. As DNA, the CDR3 is TGTGCCAGCAGTTCCCCCCGTGGGGAAAGCTATGGCTACACCTTC. Protein: CASSSPRGESYGYTF.

A few counts support this clonotype. The V and J genes are TRBV12-3 or TRBV12-4 and TRBJ1-3; D perhaps matches TRBD1 (5 bases). The CDR3 contains 15 residues. Between the trimmed V and J ends, which lost 2 bases and 2 bases, there was a span of 10 bases. The CDR3 coding sequence is TGTGCCAGCAGTTTATTCAGAGGGGCTGGAAACACCATATATTTT. Amino acids: CASSLFRGAGNTIYF.

This clonotype was seen repeatedly, ten times or more. The rearrangement joins TRBV27 to TRBJ1-6; D ambiguous. This CDR3 comprises 14 residues. In germline, CDR1 is MNHEY, CDR2 SMNVEV (reference sequence). V lost 5 bases and J lost 3, with 8 bases in between. CDR3 residues: CASSQRLYNSPLHF. In DNA, the CDR3 is TGTGCCAGCAGTCAGCGTCTCTATAATTCACCCCTCCACTTT.

On this clonotype: This may be a read error: a much more frequent sequence differs by one nucleotide. This chain joins TRBV5-1 and TRBJ2-2, with D tentatively TRBD1 (6 bases). Germline V gene lookup returns CDR1 SGHRS and CDR2 YFSETQ. The ends were cut back, 9 bases at V and 1 base at J, with 19 bases in the middle. CDR3 length equals 16 residues. The CDR3 sequence is CANTPPWGQNTGELFF. Written as DNA, the CDR3 is TGCGCCAACACTCCCCCCTGGGGGCAGAACACCGGGGAGCTGTTTTTT.

This clonotype was detected many times. The CDR3 DNA sequence: TGTGCCAGCAGCTTGTTGGACCCCGGAGACATACAGTGGCGCGAGACCCAGTACTTC. Translation gives CASSLLDPGDIQWRETQYF. The V gene is TRBV5-6, the J gene TRBJ2-5; D gene ambiguous. This CDR3 has 19 amino acids. Germline lookup yields CDR1 SGHDT and CDR2 YYEEEE. Trimming took off 1 base at V and 5 bases at J, with 27 bases between the two ends.

This clonotype appeared many times. The V and J genes are TRBV11-2 and TRBJ1-4; perhaps TRBD1 as D (6 bases). Germline V gives CDR1 SGHAT, CDR2 FQNNGV. This CDR3 is 16 amino acids long. V gave up 3 bases and J gave up 3 bases, with 14 bases separating them. CDR3 region: CASSFGGVGSNEKLFF. CDR3 DNA: TGTGCCAGCAGCTTTGGGGGCGTGGGGTCTAATGAAAAACTGTTTTTT.

V is TRBV25-1 and J is TRBJ2-1, with a weak D call TRBD2 (6 bases). The CDR3 has 17 amino acids. The germline V gene has CDR1 MGHDK and CDR2 SYGVNS. V lost 1 base and J lost 0, with 13 bases in between. In DNA form, the CDR3 reads TGTGCCAGCAGTGAATTGGCGGGACTCCTCTCCTACAATGAGCAGTTCTTC. It translates to CASSELAGLLSYNEQFF.

The chain employs TRBV12-5 and TRBJ2-7; unclear D gene. Germline CDR1 reads LGHNT; CDR2 reads FRNRAP. V lost 4 bases and J 0 bases, leaving 13 bases between the germline ends. CDR3 length: 15 residues. DNA of the CDR3: TGTGCTAGTGGTTCGCCCTGGGGAAGCTCCTACGAGCAGTACTTC. This codes for CASGSPWGSSYEQYF.

This clonotype was detected ten times or more. This chain connects TRBV6-1 to TRBJ2-3; 9 bases fit TRBD2. Trimming cost V 5 bases and J 2 bases; bases outside gene matches: 8. The germline CDR1 and CDR2 sequences are MNHNS and SASEGT. CDR3 size: 16 residues. This CDR3 reads CASSTTGLADTDTQYF. CDR3 nucleotides: TGTGCCAGCAGTACGACGGGACTAGCTGACACAGATACGCAGTATTTT.

This clonotype was seen many times. The chain combines TRBV27 with TRBJ2-7; 8 bases map to TRBD1. This CDR3 spans 14 amino acids. J was trimmed by 2 bases and V by 3 bases; bases with no gene match: 3. Germline V CDR1 and CDR2: MNHEY, SMNVEV (reference sequence). CDR3 DNA: TGTGCCAGCAGTTTCAACAGGGGGGCCTACGAGCAGTACTTC. This encodes CASSFNRGAYEQYF.